The clone carrying this TCR beta chain was seen only once. What it binds is not known. The data stem from a study of vaccination and CD4 T cells after COVID-19. As for the study in general: The study collected post-vaccine samples a median roughly 71 days after dose two, with a range of 14 to 241. Study results and caveats: Only after vaccination were a median 86.3% of convalescents' reactive clones seen.

The Oncomine TCR Beta short-read assay generated sequence data from the DNA of cultured CD4+ T cells. Each CDR3 protein gets one entry after TCRdb re-called the PCR reads with MiXCR. The data hold 15,000 to 20,000 distinct CDR3 sequences, with approximately 49% observed a single time. Unmatched junction bases numbered 5, after V lost 3 bases and J lost 4 bases. The germline V gene has CDR1 LNHDA and CDR2 SQIVND (reference sequence). This CDR3 is built from 15 residues. Noted treatment: roughly 11-day PBMC culture with coronavirus spike peptide pools or control peptides (ViraFEST assay). Spanning March to December 2020, the positive PCR dates came before US Alpha, Beta and Delta variants. Half the medium was exchanged for fresh IL-2 medium on days 3 and 7.

What was sequenced was CD4+ T cells from blood, cultured in vitro. This rearrangement joins TRBV19 to TRBJ2-2; 7 positions match TRBD1. This sequence was found in a human donor who had recovered from COVID-19. CDR3 bases: TGTGCCAGTAGTATCGACAGGGTGGGCACCGGGGAGCTGTTTTTT. Translation: CASSIDRVGTGELFF.